This TCR beta chain derives from a study of blood T cells in healthy people across ages. V was cut by 7 bases and J by 4 bases, with 17 bases left in between. The CDR3 runs to 16 residues. Together with a sample-barcoded 5' primer, a J-beta primer mix was included in a second PCR lasting about 6 to 12 cycles. With 12 random nucleotides, a template-switch adaptor tagged each individual cDNA molecule. In TCRdb, the 5' RACE reads were re-called with MiXCR into one record per CDR3 protein. There are around 1,500,000 distinct CDR3 sequences in the sample; roughly 30% occur only once, and approximately 7.7% lies in the top ten. Findings and limits, study-wide: With age, beta diversity per million T cells declined roughly linearly, significantly by 40. Researchers deemed the diversity estimates from one million T cells underestimates.

Per sample, extraction of total RNA gave at least 5.5 micrograms in every case. This clonotype was counted many times. Its antigen is undetermined. J is TRBJ2-6 and V is TRBV12-3 or TRBV12-4, with D unresolved. The sequenced sample consisted of blood. This clonotype was obtained from a woman younger than 45 in good health. The CDR3 bases are TGTGCCAGCACCTACGGTTGGGGTGTCGGGGCCAACGTCCTGACTTTC. Its protein is CASTYGWGVGANVLTF.